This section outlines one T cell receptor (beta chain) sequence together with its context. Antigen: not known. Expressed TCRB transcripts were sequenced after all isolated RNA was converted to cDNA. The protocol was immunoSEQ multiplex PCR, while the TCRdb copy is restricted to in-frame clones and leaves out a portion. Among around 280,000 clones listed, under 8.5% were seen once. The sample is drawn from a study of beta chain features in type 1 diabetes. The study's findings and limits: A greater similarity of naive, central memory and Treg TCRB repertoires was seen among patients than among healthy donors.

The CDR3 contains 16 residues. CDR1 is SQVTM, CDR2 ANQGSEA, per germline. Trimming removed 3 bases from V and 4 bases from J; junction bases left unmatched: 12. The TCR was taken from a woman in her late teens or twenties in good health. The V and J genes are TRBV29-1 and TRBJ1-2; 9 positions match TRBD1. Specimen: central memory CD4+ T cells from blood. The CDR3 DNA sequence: TGCAGCGTTGACCCGGACAGGGGAGGGTTTCGCTATGGCTACACCTTC. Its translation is CSVDPDRGGFRYGYTF. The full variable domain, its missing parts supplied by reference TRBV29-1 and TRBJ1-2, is SAVISQKPSRDICQRGTSLTIQCQVDSQVTMMFWYRQQPGQSLTLIATANQGSEATYESGFVIDKFPISRPNLTFSTLTVSNMSPEDSSIYLCSVDPDRGGFRYGYTFGSGTRLTVV.